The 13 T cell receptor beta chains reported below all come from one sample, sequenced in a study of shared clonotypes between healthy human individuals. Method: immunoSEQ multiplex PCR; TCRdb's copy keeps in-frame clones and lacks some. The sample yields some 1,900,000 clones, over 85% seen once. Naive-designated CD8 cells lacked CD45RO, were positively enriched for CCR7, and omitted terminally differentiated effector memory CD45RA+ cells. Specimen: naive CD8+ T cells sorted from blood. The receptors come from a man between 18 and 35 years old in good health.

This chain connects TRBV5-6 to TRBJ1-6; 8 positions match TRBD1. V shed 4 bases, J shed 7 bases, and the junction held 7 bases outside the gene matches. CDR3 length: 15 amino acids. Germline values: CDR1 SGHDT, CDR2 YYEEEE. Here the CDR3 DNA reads TGTGCCAGCAGCCGGACAGGGATGGGAAATTCACCCCTCCACTTT. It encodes CASSRTGMGNSPLHF. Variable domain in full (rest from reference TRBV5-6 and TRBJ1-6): DAGVTQSPTHLIKTRGQQVTLRCSPKSGHDTVSWYQQALGQGPQFIFQYYEEEERQRGNFPDRFSGHQFPNYSSELNVNALLLGDSALYLCASSRTGMGNSPLHFGNGTRLTVT.

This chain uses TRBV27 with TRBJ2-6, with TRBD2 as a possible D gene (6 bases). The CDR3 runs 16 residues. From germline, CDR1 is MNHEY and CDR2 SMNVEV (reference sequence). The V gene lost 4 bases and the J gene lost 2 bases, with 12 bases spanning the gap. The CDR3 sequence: CASSWIGGTGANVLTF. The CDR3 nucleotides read TGTGCCAGCAGTTGGATCGGAGGGACTGGGGCCAACGTCCTGACTTTC.

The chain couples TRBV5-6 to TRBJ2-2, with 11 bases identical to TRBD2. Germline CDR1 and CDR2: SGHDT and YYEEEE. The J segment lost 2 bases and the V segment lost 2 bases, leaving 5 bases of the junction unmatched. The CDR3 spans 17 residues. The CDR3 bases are TGTGCCAGCAGCTTCCCTAGCGGGGGGCTAAACACCGGGGAGCTGTTTTTT. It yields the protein CASSFPSGGLNTGELFF.

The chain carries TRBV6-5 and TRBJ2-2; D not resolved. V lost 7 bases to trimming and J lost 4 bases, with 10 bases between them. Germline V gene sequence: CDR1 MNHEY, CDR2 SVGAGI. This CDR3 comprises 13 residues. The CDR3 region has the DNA TGTGCCAGCACCCTAGGTGGCACCGGGGAGCTGTTTTTT. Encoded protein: CASTLGGTGELFF.

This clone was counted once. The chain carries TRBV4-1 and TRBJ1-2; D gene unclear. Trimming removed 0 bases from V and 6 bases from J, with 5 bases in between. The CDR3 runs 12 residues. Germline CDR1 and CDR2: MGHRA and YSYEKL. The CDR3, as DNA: TGCGCCAGCAGCCAAGAAGCGCATGGCTACACCTTC. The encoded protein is CASSQEAHGYTF.

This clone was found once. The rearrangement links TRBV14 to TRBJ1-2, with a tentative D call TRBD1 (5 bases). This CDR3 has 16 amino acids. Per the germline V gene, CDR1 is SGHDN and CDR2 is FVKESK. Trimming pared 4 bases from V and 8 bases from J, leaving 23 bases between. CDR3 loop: CASSPSGTALWRGYTF. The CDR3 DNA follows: TGTGCCAGCAGCCCATCTGGGACCGCCCTTTGGAGGGGCTACACCTTC.

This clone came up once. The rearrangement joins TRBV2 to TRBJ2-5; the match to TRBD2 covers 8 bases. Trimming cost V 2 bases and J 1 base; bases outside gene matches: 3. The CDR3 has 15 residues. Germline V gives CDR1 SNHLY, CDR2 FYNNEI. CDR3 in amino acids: CASSESGGPQETQYF. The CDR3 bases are TGTGCCAGCAGTGAATCGGGGGGGCCCCAAGAGACCCAGTACTTC. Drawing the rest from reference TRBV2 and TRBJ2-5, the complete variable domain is EPEVTQTPSHQVTQMGQEVILRCVPISNHLYFYWYRQILGQKVEFLVSFYNNEISEKSEIFDDQFSVERPDGSNFTLKIRSTKLEDSAMYFCASSESGGPQETQYFGPGTRLLVL.

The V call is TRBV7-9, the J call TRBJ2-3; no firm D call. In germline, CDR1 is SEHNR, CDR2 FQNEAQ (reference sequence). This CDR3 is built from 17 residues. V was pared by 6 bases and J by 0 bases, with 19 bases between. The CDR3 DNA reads TGTGCCAGCAGACGTCTGAGGAGCCCGCCTAGCACAGATACGCAGTATTTT. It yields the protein CASRRLRSPPSTDTQYF.

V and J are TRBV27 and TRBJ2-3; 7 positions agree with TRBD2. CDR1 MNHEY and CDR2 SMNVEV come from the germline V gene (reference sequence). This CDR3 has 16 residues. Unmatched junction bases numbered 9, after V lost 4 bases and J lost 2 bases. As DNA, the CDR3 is TGTGCCAGCAGTTCAGGGACTACCTACCTCACAGATACGCAGTATTTT. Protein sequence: CASSSGTTYLTDTQYF.

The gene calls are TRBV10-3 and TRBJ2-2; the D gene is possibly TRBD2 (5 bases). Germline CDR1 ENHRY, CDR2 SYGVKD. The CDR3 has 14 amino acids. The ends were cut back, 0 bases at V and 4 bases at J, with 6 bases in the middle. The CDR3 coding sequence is TGTGCCATCAGTGAGTCCGAGGGCACCGGGGAGCTGTTTTTT. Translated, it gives CAISESEGTGELFF.

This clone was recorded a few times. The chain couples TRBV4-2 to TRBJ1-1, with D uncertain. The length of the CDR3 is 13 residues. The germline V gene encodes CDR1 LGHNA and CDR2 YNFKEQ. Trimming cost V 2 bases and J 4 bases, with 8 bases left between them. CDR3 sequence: CASSQLMGTEAFF. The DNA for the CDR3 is TGTGCCAGCAGCCAATTAATGGGCACTGAAGCTTTCTTT.

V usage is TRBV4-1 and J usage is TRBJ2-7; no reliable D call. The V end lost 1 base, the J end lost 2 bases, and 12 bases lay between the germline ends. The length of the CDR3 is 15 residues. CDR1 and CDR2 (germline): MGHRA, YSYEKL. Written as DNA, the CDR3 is TGCGCCAGCAGCCAAGCCCCAGCTACAACCTACGAGCAGTACTTC. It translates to CASSQAPATTYEQYF.

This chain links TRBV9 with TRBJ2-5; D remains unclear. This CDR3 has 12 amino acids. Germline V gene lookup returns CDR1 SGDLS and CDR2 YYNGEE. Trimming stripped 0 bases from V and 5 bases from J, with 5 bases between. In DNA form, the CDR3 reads TGTGCCAGCAGCGTAGTGGATGAGACCCAGTACTTC. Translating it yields CASSVVDETQYF.